Below are 31 T cell receptor beta chains sequenced from a single sample in a study of cytomegalovirus exposure and HLA in healthy donors (TCRdb year 2017). Library generation was performed with the immunoSEQ multiplex PCR assay. For the multiplex PCR, a mixture combining 60 forward primers for TCR Vbeta segments and 13 reverse primers for TCR Jbeta segments was used. The source is immuneACCESS, and TCRdb retained only in-frame sequences with V and J called. Part of the clones is not carried over; for the studies checked, unresolved V genes explain less than half of this, and the remainder is unexplained. The sample records roughly 200,000 clones, around 86% of which are singletons. The ten largest account for roughly 1.6% of the sample. Sequenced input: PBMCs. The receptors were gathered from a man aged 50 to 59 in good health and CMV-seronegative.

The chain carries TRBV9 and TRBJ1-1; D is undetermined. The CDR3 totals 14 residues. Deletions cut 3 bases from V and 1 base from J, with 10 bases between. The germline V gene has CDR1 SGDLS and CDR2 YYNGEE. The CDR3 spells CASSENTGNTEAFF. The CDR3 DNA is TGTGCCAGCAGCGAGAACACGGGGAACACTGAAGCTTTCTTT.

This chain connects TRBV15 to TRBJ2-7; 12 bases align to TRBD2. This CDR3 has 18 amino acids. J lost 4 bases, V lost 3 bases, and 13 bases had no gene match. Germline V lookup: CDR1 LNHNV, CDR2 YYDKDF (reference sequence). Here the CDR3 reads CATSRGVGASGREYEQYF. For the CDR3, the DNA is TGTGCCACCAGCAGGGGCGTTGGGGCTAGCGGGAGGGAGTACGAGCAGTACTTC. The whole variable domain, filled in from reference TRBV15 and TRBJ2-7, reads DAMVIQNPRYQVTQFGKPVTLSCSQTLNHNVMYWYQQKSSQAPKLLFHYYDKDFNNEADTPDNFQSRRPNTSFCFLDIRSPGLGDTAMYLCATSRGVGASGREYEQYFGPGTRLTVT.

The sample holds a few counts of this clone. The chain employs TRBV28 and TRBJ1-2, with TRBD1 identical over 8 bases. This CDR3 is 14 amino acids long. CDR1 is MDHEN, CDR2 SYDVKM, per germline. The ends lost 4 bases at V and 7 bases at J; junction bases unmatched: 8. CDR3: CASSYQDREIGYTF. The CDR3 DNA reads as TGTGCCAGCAGTTATCAGGACAGGGAGATTGGCTACACCTTC.

The chain links TRBV5-4 to TRBJ2-4, with TRBD1 matching over 8 bases. The CDR3 is made up of 16 amino acids. J gave up 3 bases and V 0 bases, and 5 bases lay outside the gene matches. Germline CDR1 is SGHNT and CDR2 is YYREEE (reference sequence). The CDR3 sequence: CASSLESGGVKNIQYF. DNA of the CDR3: TGTGCCAGCAGCTTGGAATCAGGGGGCGTCAAAAACATTCAGTACTTC.

The chain couples TRBV11-2 to TRBJ2-4, with 7 nucleotides matching TRBD2. With 5 bases clipped from V and 1 base from J, the junction kept 8 bases outside the gene matches. Germline loops: CDR1 SGHAT, CDR2 FQNNGV. This CDR3 is built from 16 residues. As DNA, the CDR3 is TGTGCCAGCAGCCTGGAGGGAGGGGTTGCCAAAAACATTCAGTACTTC. It is translated as CASSLEGGVAKNIQYF.

This clone was observed a handful of times. The chain joins TRBV27 to TRBJ2-7; 10 bases match TRBD2. Trimming took 11 bases from V and 7 from J; bases not matched to a gene: 11. Germline assignment: CDR1 MNHEY and CDR2 SMNVEV (reference sequence). This CDR3 has 13 amino acids. Written as DNA, the CDR3 is TGTGCCGGAAAAGCGGGGGGGCCCTGGGAGCAGTACTTC. This gives the protein CAGKAGGPWEQYF.

The chain recombines TRBV4-2 with TRBJ2-1; 10 nucleotides align to TRBD2. Germline CDR1 LGHNA, CDR2 YNFKEQ. The length of the CDR3 is 14 residues. With 4 bases clipped from V and 10 bases from J, the junction kept 7 bases outside the gene matches. Here the CDR3 DNA reads TGTGCCAGCAGCCTCAAGCGGGAGGGCCGCGAGCAGTTCTTC. Translated, it gives CASSLKREGREQFF.

The V gene is TRBV11-2, the J gene TRBJ2-5, with a weak D call TRBD2 (5 bases). The germline gives CDR1 SGHAT, CDR2 FQNNGV. The V gene lost 3 bases and the J gene lost 2 bases, with 13 bases spanning the gap. CDR3 size: 15 residues. The CDR3 sequence: CASSFMGRLQETQYF. The CDR3 region has the DNA TGTGCCAGCAGCTTTATGGGGAGACTACAAGAGACCCAGTACTTC.

The chain employs TRBV7-9 and TRBJ2-6; D uncertain. CDR3 length equals 15 residues. The V gene's germline CDR1 is SEHNR and CDR2 FQNEAQ (reference sequence). V shed 2 bases and J shed 1 base, with 6 bases lying between them. The CDR3 DNA sequence: TGTGCCAGCAGCTTATTTAGTTCTGGGGCCAACGTCCTGACTTTC. It is translated as CASSLFSSGANVLTF.

This chain joins TRBV7-9 and TRBJ1-3; no clear D gene. This CDR3 is 16 amino acids long. V lost 5 bases and J lost 0, with 14 bases in between. Germline values: CDR1 SEHNR, CDR2 FQNEAQ (reference sequence). DNA for the CDR3: TGTGCCAGCAGCCGGTCGGGAGGCAGCTCTGGAAACACCATATATTTT. It yields the protein CASSRSGGSSGNTIYF.

The chain recombines TRBV7-6 with TRBJ2-5; 11 bases line up with TRBD2. The CDR3 is made up of 15 amino acids. V dropped 6 bases and J dropped 5; count of bases not matched to a gene: 8. The germline gives CDR1 SGHVS, CDR2 FNYEAQ. This CDR3 is CASRNSGGAGETQYF. DNA of the CDR3: TGTGCCAGCAGGAATAGCGGGGGGGCTGGGGAGACCCAGTACTTC.

V usage is TRBV6-1 and J usage is TRBJ2-5; D not certain. This CDR3 has 13 amino acids. The V end lost 3 bases, the J end lost 2 bases, and 7 bases lay between the germline ends. Germline V gives CDR1 MNHNS, CDR2 SASEGT. Written as DNA, the CDR3 is TGTGCCAGCAGTGATTTGTTACAAGAGACCCAGTACTTC. Protein sequence: CASSDLLQETQYF.

This sequence joins TRBV19 and TRBJ1-4; a weak D match, TRBD1 (5 bases). CDR1 is LNHDA, CDR2 SQIVND, per germline (reference sequence). V was shortened by 5 bases and J by 4 bases, with 14 bases between the two germline ends. This CDR3 contains 15 residues. This CDR3 is CASSSTGWFNEKLFF. The CDR3 DNA is TGTGCCAGTAGTTCTACAGGTTGGTTTAATGAAAAACTGTTTTTT.

A few counts support this clone. This chain uses TRBV2 with TRBJ2-7, with a tentative D call TRBD1 (5 bases). CDR3 length: 15 amino acids. V lost 5 bases and J lost 5, with 19 bases in between. Germline CDR1 is SNHLY and CDR2 is FYNNEI. In DNA form, the CDR3 reads TGTGCCAGCAGTAGCAACATTGGTAGGGGCCACGAGCAGTACTTC. This codes for CASSSNIGRGHEQYF.

This chain links TRBV5-1 with TRBJ2-5, with a weak D call TRBD1 (6 bases). The J call may be in error: the DNA end matches TRBJ2-7 better. Germline CDR1 and CDR2: SGHRS and YFSETQ. The CDR3 covers 14 residues. DNA for the CDR3: TGCGCCAGCAGCTTGGAACAGGGTTACTACGAGCAGTACTTC. Encoded protein: CASSLEQGYYEQYF.

This clone appeared a single time. V is TRBV6-5 and J is TRBJ2-3, with TRBD2 as a possible D gene (5 bases). Germline assignment: CDR1 MNHEY and CDR2 SVGAGI. The CDR3 totals 13 residues. Trimming removed 6 bases at V and 4 bases at J, with 11 bases between. CDR3: CASSRDLADTQYF. The CDR3 DNA is TGTGCCAGCAGCCGGGATTTAGCAGATACGCAGTATTTT.

The rearrangement links TRBV7-2 to TRBJ2-1, with TRBD1 as a possible D gene (6 bases). The CDR3 is made up of 15 amino acids. Trimming shortened V by 1 base and J by 9 bases, and 16 bases separated the two germline ends. CDR1 and CDR2 (germline): SGHTA, FQGNSA. CDR3: CASSLGGRGTSEQFF. CDR3 nucleotide sequence: TGTGCCAGCAGCTTAGGGGGAAGGGGGACAAGTGAGCAGTTCTTC.

This clone was found a few times. The chain is built from TRBV5-1 and TRBJ1-6; 8 bases line up with TRBD1. Looked up from germline, CDR1 is SGHRS and CDR2 is YFSETQ. This CDR3 comprises 15 residues. With V trimmed by 4 bases and J by 8 bases, 8 bases remained unmatched. Written as DNA, the CDR3 is TGCGCCAGCAGCGAGGGTGACAGGGGCCATTCACCCCTCCACTTT. Residues: CASSEGDRGHSPLHF.

V and J are TRBV29-1 and TRBJ2-1, with D possibly being TRBD2 (5 bases). Looked up from germline, CDR1 is SQVTM and CDR2 is ANQGSEA. The CDR3 is 12 amino acids. Between the trimmed V and J ends, which lost 7 bases and 1 base, there was a span of 8 bases. CDR3 sequence: CSARDSYNEQFF. DNA for the CDR3: TGCAGCGCCCGGGATTCCTACAATGAGCAGTTCTTC.

The rearrangement uses TRBV7-2 and TRBJ1-6, with D possibly matching TRBD1 (6 bases). Germline V gene data show CDR1 as SGHTA and CDR2 as FQGNSA. The CDR3 extends over 14 amino acids. Trimming pared 3 bases from V and 4 bases from J, leaving 7 bases between. CDR3 in amino acids: CASSLDRYNSPLHF. The CDR3 coding sequence is TGTGCCAGCAGCTTGGACAGATATAATTCACCCCTCCACTTT.

The V and J genes are TRBV4-3 and TRBJ2-1, with 11 bases matching TRBD2. Germline V gene sequence: CDR1 LGHNA, CDR2 YSLEER. With V trimmed by 1 base and J by 2 bases, 13 bases remained unmatched. This CDR3 region has 20 residues. In nucleotides, the CDR3 is TGCGCCAGCAGCCAAGGACTAATAGCGGGAGGGTCCCTTACCTACAATGAGCAGTTCTTC. Amino acids: CASSQGLIAGGSLTYNEQFF.

This clone has only a few counts. The rearrangement links TRBV21-1 to TRBJ1-1. TRBV21-1 is listed as a pseudogene. The CDR3 is 16 amino acids. CDR3 nucleotides: TGTGCCAGCAGCACTGGCCGGACTGAGGTCGACGGTGAAGCTTTCTTT. This sequence encodes CASSTGRTEVDGEAFF.

The chain joins TRBV12-5 to TRBJ2-1; TRBD1 agrees at 10 bases. Germline V CDR1 and CDR2: LGHNT, FRNRAP. This CDR3 has 16 residues. The ends lost 1 base at V and 2 bases at J; junction bases unmatched: 2. CDR3 bases: TGTGCTAGTGGTTTGGGAGGACAGGGGGCCTACAATGAGCAGTTCTTC. It specifies CASGLGGQGAYNEQFF.

The genes are TRBV2 and TRBJ2-3; 10 nucleotides align to TRBD2. The germline V gene encodes CDR1 SNHLY and CDR2 FYNNEI. V shed 11 bases and J 6 bases; nucleotides not matched to a gene: 8. The CDR3 has 13 residues. The CDR3 protein is CARSGGASDTQYF. CDR3 DNA: TGTGCCCGGAGCGGGGGGGCCTCGGATACGCAGTATTTT.

V is TRBV7-9 and J is TRBJ2-7; 10 nucleotides align to TRBD2. The germline V gene encodes CDR1 SEHNR and CDR2 FQNEAQ (reference sequence). V trimming: 5 bases; J trimming: 3 bases; junction bases outside the gene matches: 7. CDR3 length: 15 amino acids. The CDR3 DNA reads TGTGCCAGCAGCGGAGGACTAGCGGCTAACTACGAGCAGTACTTC. Protein product: CASSGGLAANYEQYF.

The V call is TRBV7-8, the J call TRBJ2-1, with unresolved D. The CDR3 has 17 amino acids. Germline assignment: CDR1 SGHVS and CDR2 FQNEAQ. V lost 4 bases, J lost 0 bases, and 16 bases lay in between. The CDR3: CASSYRQSLNSYNEQFF. The CDR3, as DNA: TGTGCCAGCAGCTACCGACAATCGTTAAACTCCTACAATGAGCAGTTCTTC.

The chain joins TRBV18 to TRBJ2-1, with D possibly TRBD1 on 5 matching bases. This CDR3 is built from 16 residues. Germline CDR1 reads KGHSH; CDR2 reads LQKENI. The ends were cut back, 0 bases at V and 6 bases at J, with 15 bases in the middle. The CDR3 loop is CASSPPSQVRSNEQFF. For the CDR3, the DNA is TGTGCCAGCTCACCACCATCACAGGTCAGAAGCAATGAGCAGTTCTTC.

This sequence joins TRBV11-3 and TRBJ1-6, with D perhaps matching TRBD1 (6 bases). Germline-derived CDR1 and CDR2 are SGHNT and YENEEA. There are 13 residues in the CDR3. V was trimmed by 1 base and J by 10 bases, leaving 8 bases between them. Here the CDR3 reads CASSLAQGSPLHF. CDR3 DNA: TGTGCCAGCAGCTTAGCTCAGGGGTCACCCCTCCACTTT. Using reference TRBV11-3 and TRBJ1-6 for the parts outside the CDR3, the full variable domain is EAGVVQSPRYKIIEKKQPVAFWCNPISGHNTLYWYLQNLGQGPELLIRYENEEAVDDSQLPKDRFSAERLKGVDSTLKIQPAELGDSAVYLCASSLAQGSPLHFGNGTRLTVT.

This clone showed up just once. The V gene is TRBV7-2, the J gene TRBJ2-1; D may be TRBD2 (5 bases). The germline gives CDR1 SGHTA, CDR2 FQGNSA. V lost 5 bases to trimming and J lost 5 bases, with 16 bases between them. The CDR3 is 15 amino acids. In nucleotides, the CDR3 is TGTGCCAGCAGCGTCGGAGGAACTTGGGACAATGAGCAGTTCTTC. This sequence encodes CASSVGGTWDNEQFF.

The chain combines TRBV19 with TRBJ2-7; the match to TRBD1 covers 12 bases. CDR1 is LNHDA, CDR2 SQIVND, per germline (reference sequence). The CDR3 covers 16 residues. The V and J ends lost 1 base and 8 bases, in that order; junction bases with no gene match: 9. The DNA for the CDR3 is TGTGCCAGTAGTATAGGCCCCGGGACAGGGGGCGCAAAGCAGTACTTC. This encodes CASSIGPGTGGAKQYF.

V and J are TRBV29-1 and TRBJ2-3; tentatively, D is TRBD1 (5 bases). The ends were cut back, 5 bases at V and 5 bases at J, with 20 bases in the middle. CDR1 and CDR2 from the germline V gene are SQVTM and ANQGSEA. The CDR3 loop spans 15 amino acids. The CDR3 DNA reads TGCAGCGTTCCTCCCCAAGCAGGGTTAGAAGATACGCAGTATTTT. Its protein product is CSVPPQAGLEDTQYF.